Listed below are T cell receptor beta chains from one sample, sequenced in a study of blood T cell repertoires in COVID-19. The method was immunoSEQ multiplex PCR; TCRdb's version includes in-frame clones alone and lacks a portion of them. The top ten hold 7% to 10% of the sample, which has 490,000 or so clones, roughly nine tenths seen once. The source material was PBMCs or T cells enriched from blood (not recorded which). The receptors come from a woman aged 55-69 years who had recovered from COVID-19. Each CDR3 is given with its conserved first and last residue. Each record gives: J gene, V gene, D gene, CDR3 DNA, CDR3 protein. D genes are given only for firm matches.

TRBJ2-4 TRBV5-1 TRBD1 TGCGCCAGCAGCTCGTTAGGGACAGGGGCGAAAAACATTCAGTACTTC CASSSLGTGAKNIQYF
TRBJ2-7 TRBV9 TRBD1 TGTGCCAGCAGCGCCGCGACAGGGCCCTACGAGCAGTACTTC CASSAATGPYEQYF
TRBJ2-5 TRBV7-2 TRBD2 TGTGCCAGCAGCGTGACTAGCGGGGGGGGAGAGACCCAGTACTTC CASSVTSGGGETQYF
TRBJ2-6 TRBV4-1 NA TGCGCCAGCAGCCAGGAGCCTACAGGGAGCTCTGGGGCCAACGTCCTGACTTTC CASSQEPTGSSGANVLTF
TRBJ1-1 TRBV2 NA TGTGCCAGCAGGTGGGCCGACACTGAAGCTTTCTTT CASRWADTEAFF
TRBJ1-3 TRBV5-1 TRBD1 TGCGCCAGCAGCCCAGGGACAGGGAGTGGAAACACCATATATTTT CASSPGTGSGNTIYF
TRBJ1-5 TRBV19 NA TGTGCCAGTAATTCGGCCGCCACAGGATACAATCAGCCCCAGCATTTT CASNSAATGYNQPQHF
TRBJ1-3 TRBV6-5 TRBD1 TGTGCCAGCAGAAAGGACAGGGCTGATGGAAACACCATATATTTT CASRKDRADGNTIYF
TRBJ1-1 TRBV2 NA TGTGCCAGCAGTGAGGAGCGGGGGGCAGGCACTGAAGCTTTCTTT CASSEERGAGTEAFF
TRBJ1-6 TRBV30 TRBD1 TGTGCCTGGAGTGTAGGACAGGCGAATTCACCCCTCCACTTT CAWSVGQANSPLHF
TRBJ1-2 TRBV9 NA TGTGCCAGCAGCGATCGGTCTAATATTTATGAAATAGCCGGGGGCTACACCTTC CASSDRSNIYEIAGGYTF
TRBJ2-7 TRBV12-2 NA TGTGCAAGTCGCTTAGGGTGCTATAGCTCCTACGAGCAGTACTTC CASRLGCYSSYEQYF
TRBJ2-3 TRBV7-9 NA TGTGCCAGCAGCTTAGGAGGCGCGACGAGACCGTACACAGATACGCAGTATTTT CASSLGGATRPYTDTQYF
TRBJ2-5 TRBV29-1 NA TGCAGCGCCAATACAGTAGGTGGGGAGACCCAGTACTTC CSANTVGGETQYF
TRBJ1-5 TRBV30 NA TGTGCCTGGAGTGTACAAGGGGGCAATCAGCCCCAGCATTTT CAWSVQGGNQPQHF
TRBJ1-6 TRBV3-1/TRBV3-2 TRBD1 TGTGCCAGCAGCCAAGCTAGGGGGCAAAATTCACCCCTCCACTTT CASSQARGQNSPLHF
TRBJ2-3 TRBV2 TRBD1 TGTGCCAGCATTAAGACAGGGGGCGCAGATACGCAGTATTTT CASIKTGGADTQYF